This entry lists 24 T cell receptor beta chains sequenced from one sample in a study of blood T cell repertoires in COVID-19. The table came from immunoSEQ multiplex PCR; TCRdb's copy has only in-frame clones and leaves some out. Of about 300,000 clones in the sample, roughly 85% were seen once. Sequencing used PBMCs or T cells enriched from blood (not recorded which). The origin of the receptors is a woman aged 50 to 65 who had recovered from COVID-19.

V gene TRBV6-5 combines with J gene TRBJ1-1; possible D gene TRBD1, 5 bases. V lost 5 bases, J lost 4 bases, and 17 bases lay in between. The CDR3 totals 15 residues. In germline, CDR1 is MNHEY, CDR2 SVGAGI. The CDR3 sequence is CASSPLGEGTTEAFF. Written as DNA, the CDR3 is TGTGCCAGCAGTCCTTTGGGGGAGGGGACCACTGAAGCTTTCTTT.

This clone showed up just a few times. The CDR3 DNA follows: TGTGCCAGCAGCCTTTTACTAGTGGTTCCCGGGGAGCTGTTTTTT. Its translation is CASSLLLVVPGELFF. The gene calls are TRBV11-2 and TRBJ2-2; possible D gene TRBD2, 5 bases. The V end lost 5 bases, the J end lost 6 bases, and 16 bases lay between the germline ends. Per the germline V gene, CDR1 is SGHAT and CDR2 is FQNNGV. The CDR3 loop spans 15 amino acids.

The chain uses TRBV5-4 and TRBJ2-1; no reliable D call. CDR1 and CDR2 (germline): SGHNT, YYREEE (reference sequence). Between the trimmed V and J ends, which lost 5 bases and 0 bases, there was a span of 12 bases. This CDR3 is built from 15 residues. The CDR3 sequence is CASRSELSSYNEQFF. The CDR3 DNA reads TGTGCCAGCAGGTCGGAGCTTAGCTCCTACAATGAGCAGTTCTTC.

The chain couples TRBV7-9 to TRBJ1-6; D uncertain. Trimming shortened V by 2 bases and J by 13 bases, and 9 bases separated the two germline ends. This CDR3 spans 12 amino acids. Germline CDR1 is SEHNR and CDR2 is FQNEAQ (reference sequence). CDR3 in amino acids: CASSLQSAPLHF. The CDR3, as DNA: TGTGCCAGCAGCTTACAGTCTGCCCCCCTCCACTTT.

The CDR3 protein is CASSLSPGQGIKEQYF. DNA of the CDR3: TGTGCCAGCAGCTTATCCCCGGGACAGGGGATAAAGGAGCAGTACTTC. The chain employs TRBV7-3 and TRBJ2-7, with 10 nucleotides matching TRBD1. CDR3 size: 16 residues. Per germline, CDR1 SGHTA and CDR2 FQGTGA. With V trimmed by 2 bases and J by 7 bases, 11 bases remained unmatched.

V gene TRBV5-1 combines with J gene TRBJ2-7; a possible D gene is TRBD2 (7 bases). Per germline, CDR1 SGHRS and CDR2 YFSETQ. The ends were cut back, 3 bases at V and 6 bases at J, with 16 bases in the middle. The CDR3 extends over 14 amino acids. CDR3 in amino acids: CASSWGAGDPEQYF. In nucleotides, the CDR3 is TGCGCCAGCAGCTGGGGGGCGGGGGATCCCGAGCAGTACTTC.

The chain employs TRBV6-1 and TRBJ2-6; tentative D call: TRBD1 (5 bases). CDR1 and CDR2 from the germline V gene are MNHNS and SASEGT. The CDR3 extends over 18 amino acids. V gave up 4 bases and J gave up 4 bases, with 20 bases separating them. As DNA, the CDR3 is TGTGCCAGCAGTGCCACAGGTCCTACTTATCCAGGGGCCAACGTCCTGACTTTC. Residues: CASSATGPTYPGANVLTF.

The chain couples TRBV19 to TRBJ2-7; 7 nucleotides line up with TRBD1. Germline V gene data show CDR1 as LNHDA and CDR2 as SQIVND (reference sequence). V lost 5 bases and J lost 2; bases outside the gene matches: 6. This CDR3 region has 14 residues. The CDR3 DNA is TGTGCCAGTAGTCTTTCGGACAGGCCCTACGAGCAGTACTTC. Translated: CASSLSDRPYEQYF.

This chain connects TRBV10-1 to TRBJ1-1; 8 bases agree with TRBD1. The CDR3 extends over 12 amino acids. Germline assignment: CDR1 WNHNN and CDR2 SYGVQD (reference sequence). The V segment lost 4 bases and the J segment 10 bases; nucleotides outside the gene matches: 5. The CDR3 sequence is CASSAGTGLAFF. Written as DNA, the CDR3 is TGCGCCAGCAGTGCCGGGACAGGCTTAGCTTTCTTT.

V gene TRBV7-2 combines with J gene TRBJ2-1, with 13 bases that match TRBD2. The germline CDR1 and CDR2 sequences are SGHTA and FQGNSA. The CDR3 runs to 13 residues. J was trimmed by 15 bases and V by 5 bases; bases with no gene match: 7. The CDR3 spells CASSTRTSGSPFF. DNA for the CDR3: TGTGCCAGCAGCACTAGGACTAGCGGGAGCCCGTTCTTC.

The J gene is TRBJ1-4, the V gene TRBV7-9; D perhaps matches TRBD1 (6 bases). Trimming removed 5 bases at V and 7 bases at J, with 14 bases between. The CDR3 has 14 residues. Germline V gene data show CDR1 as SEHNR and CDR2 as FQNEAQ (reference sequence). The CDR3 DNA reads as TGTGCCAGCAGCATAGGAATGGACAGTGAAAAACTGTTTTTT. This encodes CASSIGMDSEKLFF.

The J gene is TRBJ1-4, the V gene TRBV12-3 or TRBV12-4; TRBD1 aligns across 7 bases. The length of the CDR3 is 13 residues. After removal of 7 bases from V and 5 bases from J, the junction contained 4 bases not matched to a gene. Written as DNA, the CDR3 is TGTGCCAGCAAAAGACAGGGAAATGAAAAACTGTTTTTT. Translating gives CASKRQGNEKLFF.

This rearrangement joins TRBV4-1 to TRBJ2-3; TRBD2 aligns across 8 bases. Germline-derived CDR1 and CDR2 are MGHRA and YSYEKL. The CDR3 has 19 amino acids. The V gene end was trimmed by 1 base and the J gene end by 2 bases; junction bases not matched to a gene: 14. In nucleotides, the CDR3 is TGCGCCAGCAGCCAAGTTCTCGGGGGGGCGGGGGGCCACACAGATACGCAGTATTTT. Translation: CASSQVLGGAGGHTDTQYF.

CDR3 coding DNA: TGCGCCAGCAGCTCACTAGGACTAGCGGGAGTCAATGAGCAGTTCTTC. Its protein is CASSSLGLAGVNEQFF. The rearrangement uses TRBV5-1 and TRBJ2-1; TRBD2 aligns across 13 bases. The V gene end was trimmed by 3 bases and the J gene end by 6 bases; junction bases not matched to a gene: 6. The V gene's germline CDR1 is SGHRS and CDR2 YFSETQ. This CDR3 is 16 amino acids long.

This clone was seen ten or more times. This chain connects TRBV3-1 (or the pseudogene TRBV3-2) to TRBJ2-7, with 7 nucleotides matching TRBD2. The CDR3 is made up of 13 amino acids. Germline V gene data show CDR1 as LGHDT and CDR2 as YNNKEL (reference sequence). The V gene end was trimmed by 8 bases and the J gene end by 4 bases; junction bases not matched to a gene: 8. As DNA, the CDR3 is TGTGCCAGCTCGTGGGCTAGCGGTTACGAGCAGTACTTC. Translated: CASSWASGYEQYF.

This chain links TRBV12-3 or TRBV12-4 with TRBJ1-2; D is possibly TRBD1 (5 bases). V lost 3 bases and J lost 7, with 12 bases in between. The CDR3 is 13 amino acids. This CDR3 is CASSFIGAFGYTF. CDR3 DNA sequence: TGTGCCAGCAGTTTTATAGGGGCGTTTGGCTACACCTTC.

The V gene is TRBV12-3 or TRBV12-4, the J gene TRBJ2-5; 8 bases map to TRBD1. The CDR3 spans 13 residues. Trimming at V came to 5 bases and at J to 4 bases, leaving 3 bases not matched to a gene. The chain's CDR3 is CASSHQGAETQYF. Written as DNA, the CDR3 is TGTGCCAGCAGTCACCAGGGGGCAGAGACCCAGTACTTC.

CDR3 amino acids: CASRPGVPYGYTF. As DNA, the CDR3 is TGTGCCAGCAGACCGGGAGTGCCCTATGGCTACACCTTC. The V and J genes are TRBV7-9 and TRBJ1-2; D remains unclear. V was trimmed by 6 bases and J by 4 bases, leaving 12 bases between them. The length of the CDR3 is 13 residues. Germline CDR1 and CDR2: SEHNR and FQNEAQ (reference sequence). The variable domain in full, completed from reference TRBV7-9 and TRBJ1-2, reads DTGVSQNPRHKITKRGQNVTFRCDPISEHNRLYWYRQTLGQGPEFLTYFQNEAQLEKSRLLSDRFSAERPKGSFSTLEIQRTEQGDSAMYLCASRPGVPYGYTFGSGTRLTVV.

The rearrangement links TRBV2 to TRBJ1-6; the match to TRBD1 covers 7 bases. Germline V lookup: CDR1 SNHLY, CDR2 FYNNEI. The length of the CDR3 is 15 residues. The junction had 10 bases not matched to a gene; V was cut back by 8 bases and J by 6 bases. The CDR3 spells CASQRQGTFNSPLHF. As DNA, the CDR3 is TGTGCCAGCCAACGACAGGGAACTTTTAATTCACCCCTCCACTTT.

This chain uses TRBV11-2 with TRBJ2-1, with D tentatively TRBD2 (5 bases). The CDR3 runs 16 residues. V lost 5 bases to trimming and J lost 0 bases, with 14 bases between them. The germline V gene encodes CDR1 SGHAT and CDR2 FQNNGV. As DNA, the CDR3 is TGTGCCAGCAGCCGCCCAACTAGGCCCTCCTACAATGAGCAGTTCTTC. This encodes CASSRPTRPSYNEQFF.

V gene TRBV1 combines with J gene TRBJ2-7; the table's D call, TRBD2, has no DNA check behind it. TRBV1 has pseudogene status. The CDR3 consists of 15 residues. CDR3 in DNA: TGCACCAGCAGCCAGGCCGCGGGGGGCGAGTACGAGCAGTACTTC. Its translation: CTSSQAAGGEYEQYF.

This clone occurred once. The chain carries TRBV2 and TRBJ2-1; D gene unclear. The germline CDR1 and CDR2 sequences are SNHLY and FYNNEI. The CDR3 extends over 13 amino acids. V lost 7 bases and J 0 bases, leaving 7 bases between the germline ends. The CDR3 sequence: CASNVASYNEQFF. CDR3 DNA: TGTGCCAGCAATGTGGCCTCCTACAATGAGCAGTTCTTC. The full variable domain, completed using reference TRBV2 and TRBJ2-1, is EPEVTQTPSHQVTQMGQEVILRCVPISNHLYFYWYRQILGQKVEFLVSFYNNEISEKSEIFDDQFSVERPDGSNFTLKIRSTKLEDSAMYFCASNVASYNEQFFGPGTRLTVL.

This clone appeared a single time. This sequence joins TRBV6-5 and TRBJ1-1; D remains ambiguous. The CDR3 has 13 residues. With 5 bases removed from V and 3 bases from J, the gap between germline ends came to 10 bases. CDR1 and CDR2 from the germline V gene are MNHEY and SVGAGI. The CDR3 here is CASSRGGHTEAFF. The CDR3 nucleotides read TGTGCCAGCAGTCGGGGAGGCCACACTGAAGCTTTCTTT.

The chain is built from TRBV7-3 and TRBJ2-3; 8 bases line up with TRBD2. This CDR3 spans 15 amino acids. Germline values: CDR1 SGHTA, CDR2 FQGTGA. V lost 4 bases and J lost 6; bases outside the gene matches: 9. CDR3 sequence reads: CASSSSPGLVDTQYF. CDR3 sequence (DNA): TGTGCCAGCAGCTCCTCCCCGGGACTAGTGGATACGCAGTATTTT.